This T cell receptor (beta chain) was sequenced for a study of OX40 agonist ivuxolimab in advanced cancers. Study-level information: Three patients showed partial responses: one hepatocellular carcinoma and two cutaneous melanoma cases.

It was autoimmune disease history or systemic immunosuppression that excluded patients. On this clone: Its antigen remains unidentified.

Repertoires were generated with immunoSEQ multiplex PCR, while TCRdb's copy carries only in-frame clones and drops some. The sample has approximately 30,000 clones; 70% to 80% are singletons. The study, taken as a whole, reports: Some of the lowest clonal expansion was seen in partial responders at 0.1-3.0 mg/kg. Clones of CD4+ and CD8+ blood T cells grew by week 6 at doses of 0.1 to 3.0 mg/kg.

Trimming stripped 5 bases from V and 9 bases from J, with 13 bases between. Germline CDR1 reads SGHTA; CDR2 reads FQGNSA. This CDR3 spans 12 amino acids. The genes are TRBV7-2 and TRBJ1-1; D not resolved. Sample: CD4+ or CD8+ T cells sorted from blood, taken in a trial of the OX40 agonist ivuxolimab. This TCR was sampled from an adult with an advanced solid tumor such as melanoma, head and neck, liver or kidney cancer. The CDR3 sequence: CASSAASRKAFF. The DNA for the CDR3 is TGTGCCAGCAGCGCAGCCTCACGAAAAGCTTTCTTT. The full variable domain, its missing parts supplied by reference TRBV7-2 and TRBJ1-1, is GAGVSQSPSNKVTEKGKDVELRCDPISGHTALYWYRQSLGQGLEFLIYFQGNSAPDKSGLPSDRFSAERTGGSVSTLTIQRTQQEDSAVYLCASSAASRKAFFGQGTRLTVV.